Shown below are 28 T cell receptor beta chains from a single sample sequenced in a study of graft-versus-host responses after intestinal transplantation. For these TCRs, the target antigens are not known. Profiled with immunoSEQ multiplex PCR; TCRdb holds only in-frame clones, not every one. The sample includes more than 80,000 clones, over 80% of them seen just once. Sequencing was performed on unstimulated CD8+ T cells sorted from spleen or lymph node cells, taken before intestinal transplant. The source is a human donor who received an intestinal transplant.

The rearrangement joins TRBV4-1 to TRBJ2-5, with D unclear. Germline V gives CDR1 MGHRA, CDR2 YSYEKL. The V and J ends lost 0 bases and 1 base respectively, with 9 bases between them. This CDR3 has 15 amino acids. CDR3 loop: CASSQDRRTQETQYF. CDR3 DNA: TGCGCCAGCAGCCAAGATAGGCGGACCCAAGAGACCCAGTACTTC.

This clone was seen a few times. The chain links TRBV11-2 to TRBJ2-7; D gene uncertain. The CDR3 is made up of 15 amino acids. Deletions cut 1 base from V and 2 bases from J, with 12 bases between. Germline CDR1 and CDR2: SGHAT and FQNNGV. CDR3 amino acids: CASSLAAGLAYEQYF. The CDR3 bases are TGTGCCAGCAGCTTAGCCGCCGGTCTGGCCTACGAGCAGTACTTC. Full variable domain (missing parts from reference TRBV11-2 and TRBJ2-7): EAGVAQSPRYKIIEKRQSVAFWCNPISGHATLYWYQQILGQGPKLLIQFQNNGVVDDSQLPKDRFSAERLKGVDSTLKIQPAKLEDSAVYLCASSLAAGLAYEQYFGPGTRLTVT.

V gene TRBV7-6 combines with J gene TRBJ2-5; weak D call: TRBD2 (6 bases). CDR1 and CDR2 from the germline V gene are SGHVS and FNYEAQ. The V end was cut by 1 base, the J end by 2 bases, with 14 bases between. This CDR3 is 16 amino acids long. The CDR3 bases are TGTGCCAGCAGCTTAGGACATAAGGCGGGGCAAGAGACCCAGTACTTC. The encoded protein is CASSLGHKAGQETQYF. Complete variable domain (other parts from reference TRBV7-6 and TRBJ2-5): GAGVSQSPRYKVTKRGQDVALRCDPISGHVSLYWYRQALGQGPEFLTYFNYEAQQDKSGLPNDRFSAERPEGSISTLTIQRTEQRDSAMYRCASSLGHKAGQETQYFGPGTRLLVL.

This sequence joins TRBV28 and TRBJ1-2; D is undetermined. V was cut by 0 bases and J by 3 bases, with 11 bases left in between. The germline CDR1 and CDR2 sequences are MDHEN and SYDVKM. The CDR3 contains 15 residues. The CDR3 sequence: CASSLWSRADYGYTF. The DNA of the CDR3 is TGTGCCAGCAGTTTATGGTCCCGTGCTGACTATGGCTACACCTTC.

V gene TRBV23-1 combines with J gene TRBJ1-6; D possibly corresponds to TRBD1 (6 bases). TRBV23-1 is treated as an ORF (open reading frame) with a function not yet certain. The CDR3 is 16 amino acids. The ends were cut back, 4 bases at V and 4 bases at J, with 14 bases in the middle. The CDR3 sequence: CASSPRGGGYNSPLHF. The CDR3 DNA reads TGCGCCAGCAGTCCGCGGGGAGGGGGTTATAATTCACCCCTCCACTTT.

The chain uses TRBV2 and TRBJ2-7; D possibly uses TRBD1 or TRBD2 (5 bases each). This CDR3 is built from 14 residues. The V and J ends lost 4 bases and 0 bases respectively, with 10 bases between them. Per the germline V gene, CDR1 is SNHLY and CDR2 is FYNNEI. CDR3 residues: CASSGDGSSYEQYF. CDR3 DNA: TGTGCCAGCAGTGGGGACGGCTCCTCCTACGAGCAGTACTTC.

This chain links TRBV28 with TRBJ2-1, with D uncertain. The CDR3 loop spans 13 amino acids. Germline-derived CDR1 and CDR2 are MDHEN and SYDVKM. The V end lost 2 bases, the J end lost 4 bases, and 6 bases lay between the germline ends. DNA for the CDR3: TGTGCCAGCAGTTTAACTGAATACAATGAGCAGTTCTTC. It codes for CASSLTEYNEQFF. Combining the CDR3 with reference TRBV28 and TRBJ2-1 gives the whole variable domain DVKVTQSSRYLVKRTGEKVFLECVQDMDHENMFWYRQDPGLGLRLIYFSYDVKMKEKGDIPEGYSVSREKKERFSLILESASTNQTSMYLCASSLTEYNEQFFGPGTRLTVL.

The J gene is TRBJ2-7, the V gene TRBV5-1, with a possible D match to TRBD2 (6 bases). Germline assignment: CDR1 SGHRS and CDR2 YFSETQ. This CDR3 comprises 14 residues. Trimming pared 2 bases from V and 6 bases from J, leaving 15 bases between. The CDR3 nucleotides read TGCGCCAGCAGCTTCCGGGACTCGCCCTCCGAGCAGTACTTC. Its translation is CASSFRDSPSEQYF.

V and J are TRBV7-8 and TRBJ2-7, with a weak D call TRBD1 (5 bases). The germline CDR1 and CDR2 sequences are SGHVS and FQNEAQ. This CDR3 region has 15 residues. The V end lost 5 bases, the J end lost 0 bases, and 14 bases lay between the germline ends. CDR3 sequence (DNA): TGTGCCAGCAGCCCGCGACAGTATAGCTCCTACGAGCAGTACTTC. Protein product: CASSPRQYSSYEQYF.

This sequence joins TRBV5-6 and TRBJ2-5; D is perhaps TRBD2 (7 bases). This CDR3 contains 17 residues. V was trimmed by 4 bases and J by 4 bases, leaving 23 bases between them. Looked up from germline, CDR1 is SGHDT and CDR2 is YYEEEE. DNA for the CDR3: TGTGCCAGCAGCACATATACTTGGGCGGGGGCTGGAGAGACCCAGTACTTC. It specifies CASSTYTWAGAGETQYF.

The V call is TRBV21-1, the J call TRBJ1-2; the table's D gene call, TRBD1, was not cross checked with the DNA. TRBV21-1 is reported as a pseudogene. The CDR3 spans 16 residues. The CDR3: CASSPRISSPNYGYTF. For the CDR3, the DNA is TGTGCCAGCAGCCCCAGGATTTCGTCACCTAACTATGGCTACACCTTC.

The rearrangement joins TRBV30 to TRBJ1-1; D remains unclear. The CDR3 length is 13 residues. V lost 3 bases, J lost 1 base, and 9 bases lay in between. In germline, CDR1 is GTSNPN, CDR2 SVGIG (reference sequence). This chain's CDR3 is CAWRVQRNTEAFF. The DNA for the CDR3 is TGTGCCTGGAGAGTACAGAGGAACACTGAAGCTTTCTTT. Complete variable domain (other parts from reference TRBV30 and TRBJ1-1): SQTIHQWPATLVQPVGSPLSLECTVEGTSNPNLYWYRQAAGRGLQLLFYSVGIGQISSEVPQNLSASRPQDRQFILSSKKLLLSDSGFYLCAWRVQRNTEAFFGQGTRLTVV.

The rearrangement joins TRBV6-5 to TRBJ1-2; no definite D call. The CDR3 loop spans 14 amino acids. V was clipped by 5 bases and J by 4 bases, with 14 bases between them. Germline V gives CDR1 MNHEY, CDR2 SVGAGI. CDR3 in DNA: TGTGCCAGCAGTGAAAGTCCCCTGGGCTATGGCTACACCTTC. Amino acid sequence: CASSESPLGYGYTF.

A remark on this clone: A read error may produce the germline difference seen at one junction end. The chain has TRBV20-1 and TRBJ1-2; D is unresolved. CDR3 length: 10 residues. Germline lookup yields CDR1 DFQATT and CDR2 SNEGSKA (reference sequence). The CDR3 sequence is CSARDIDGAF. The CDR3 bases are TGCAGTGCTAGAGATATAGACGGTGCCTTC.

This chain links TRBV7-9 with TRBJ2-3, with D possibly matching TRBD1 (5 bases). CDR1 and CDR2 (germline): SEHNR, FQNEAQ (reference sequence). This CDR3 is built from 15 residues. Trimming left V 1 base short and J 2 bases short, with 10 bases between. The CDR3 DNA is TGTGCCAGCAGCTTAGACAGGCTCCTCACAGATACGCAGTATTTT. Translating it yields CASSLDRLLTDTQYF. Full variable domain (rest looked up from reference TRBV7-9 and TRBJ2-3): DTGVSQNPRHKITKRGQNVTFRCDPISEHNRLYWYRQTLGQGPEFLTYFQNEAQLEKSRLLSDRFSAERPKGSFSTLEIQRTEQGDSAMYLCASSLDRLLTDTQYFGPGTRLTVL.

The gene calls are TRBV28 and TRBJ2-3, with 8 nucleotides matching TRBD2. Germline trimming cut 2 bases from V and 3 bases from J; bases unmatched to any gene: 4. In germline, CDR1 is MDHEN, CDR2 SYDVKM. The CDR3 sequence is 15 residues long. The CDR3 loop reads CASSLDSGRTDTQYF. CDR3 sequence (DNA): TGTGCCAGCAGTTTAGACAGCGGGAGAACAGATACGCAGTATTTT. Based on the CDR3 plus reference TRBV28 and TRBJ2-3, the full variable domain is DVKVTQSSRYLVKRTGEKVFLECVQDMDHENMFWYRQDPGLGLRLIYFSYDVKMKEKGDIPEGYSVSREKKERFSLILESASTNQTSMYLCASSLDSGRTDTQYFGPGTRLTVL.

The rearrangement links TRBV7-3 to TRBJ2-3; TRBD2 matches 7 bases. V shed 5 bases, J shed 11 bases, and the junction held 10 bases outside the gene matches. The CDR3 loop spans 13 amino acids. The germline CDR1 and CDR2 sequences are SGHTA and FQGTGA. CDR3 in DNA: TGTGCCAGCAGCCCGCCAGCGGCGGGGGTGCAGTATTTT. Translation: CASSPPAAGVQYF.

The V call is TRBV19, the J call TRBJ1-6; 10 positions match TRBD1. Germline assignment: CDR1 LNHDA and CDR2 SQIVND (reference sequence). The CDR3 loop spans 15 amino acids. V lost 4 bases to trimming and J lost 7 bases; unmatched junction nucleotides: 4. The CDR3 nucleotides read TGTGCCAGTAGTACTTCGACAGGGGGCAATTCACCCCTCCACTTT. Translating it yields CASSTSTGGNSPLHF.

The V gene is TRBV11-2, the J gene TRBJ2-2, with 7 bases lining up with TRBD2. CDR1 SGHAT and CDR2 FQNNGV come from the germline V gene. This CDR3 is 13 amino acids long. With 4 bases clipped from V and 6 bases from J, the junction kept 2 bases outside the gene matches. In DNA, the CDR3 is TGTGCCAGCAGCTGGGGGGGAGCCGGGGAGCTGTTTTTT. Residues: CASSWGGAGELFF.

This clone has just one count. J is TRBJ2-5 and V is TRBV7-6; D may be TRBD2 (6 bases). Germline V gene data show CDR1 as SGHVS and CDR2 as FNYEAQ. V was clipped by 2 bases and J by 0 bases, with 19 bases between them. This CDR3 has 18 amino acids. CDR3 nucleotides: TGTGCCAGCAGCTTAATCCTACTGGAGGGAAAGTACCAAGAGACCCAGTACTTC. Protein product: CASSLILLEGKYQETQYF. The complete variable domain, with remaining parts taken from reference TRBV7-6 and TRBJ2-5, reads GAGVSQSPRYKVTKRGQDVALRCDPISGHVSLYWYRQALGQGPEFLTYFNYEAQQDKSGLPNDRFSAERPEGSISTLTIQRTEQRDSAMYRCASSLILLEGKYQETQYFGPGTRLLVL.

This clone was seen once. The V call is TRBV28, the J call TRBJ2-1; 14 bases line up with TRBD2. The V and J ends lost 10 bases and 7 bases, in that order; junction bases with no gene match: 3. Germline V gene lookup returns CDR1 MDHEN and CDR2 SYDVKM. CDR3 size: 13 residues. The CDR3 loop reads CATRLAGGNEQFF. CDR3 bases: TGTGCCACCCGACTAGCGGGAGGGAATGAGCAGTTCTTC.

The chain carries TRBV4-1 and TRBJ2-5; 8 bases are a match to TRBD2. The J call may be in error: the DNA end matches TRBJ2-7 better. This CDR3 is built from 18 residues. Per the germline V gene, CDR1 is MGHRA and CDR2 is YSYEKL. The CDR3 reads CASSQARGARGVNYEQYF. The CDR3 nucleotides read TGCGCCAGCAGCCAAGCCCGTGGTGCGCGGGGGGTCAACTACGAGCAGTACTTC.

The CDR3 protein is CASSLVQALNYGYTF. In DNA, the CDR3 is TGTGCCAGCAGCTTAGTACAGGCCCTCAACTATGGCTACACCTTC. The chain couples TRBV7-9 to TRBJ1-2, with D maybe TRBD1 (5 bases). Germline V gene sequence: CDR1 SEHNR, CDR2 FQNEAQ (reference sequence). Trimming stripped 1 base from V and 2 bases from J, with 11 bases between. The CDR3 has 15 amino acids.

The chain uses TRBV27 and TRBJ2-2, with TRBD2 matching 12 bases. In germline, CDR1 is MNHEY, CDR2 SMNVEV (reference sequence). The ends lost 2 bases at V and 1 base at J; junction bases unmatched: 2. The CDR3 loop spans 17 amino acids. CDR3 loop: CASSLGGLAGNTGELFF. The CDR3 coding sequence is TGTGCCAGCAGTTTAGGGGGACTAGCGGGGAACACCGGGGAGCTGTTTTTT.

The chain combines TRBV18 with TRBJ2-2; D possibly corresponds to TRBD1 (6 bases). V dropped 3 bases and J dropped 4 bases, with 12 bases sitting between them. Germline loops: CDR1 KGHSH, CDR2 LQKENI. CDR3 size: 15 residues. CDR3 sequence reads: CASSPATGSTGELFF. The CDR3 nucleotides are TGTGCCAGCTCACCTGCGACAGGATCCACCGGGGAGCTGTTTTTT.

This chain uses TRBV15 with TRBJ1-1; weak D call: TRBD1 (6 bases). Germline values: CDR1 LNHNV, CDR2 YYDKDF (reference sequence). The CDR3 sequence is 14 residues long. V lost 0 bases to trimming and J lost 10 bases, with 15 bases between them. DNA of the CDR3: TGTGCCACCAGCAGAGATCGAGGCAGGGGTTTAGCTTTCTTT. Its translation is CATSRDRGRGLAFF.

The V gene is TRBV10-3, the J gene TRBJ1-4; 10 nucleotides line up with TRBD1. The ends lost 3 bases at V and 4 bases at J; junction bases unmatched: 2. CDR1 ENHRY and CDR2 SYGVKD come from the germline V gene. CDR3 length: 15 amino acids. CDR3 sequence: CAISDGDRGNEKLFF. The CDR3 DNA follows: TGTGCCATCAGTGATGGGGACAGGGGTAATGAAAAACTGTTTTTT.

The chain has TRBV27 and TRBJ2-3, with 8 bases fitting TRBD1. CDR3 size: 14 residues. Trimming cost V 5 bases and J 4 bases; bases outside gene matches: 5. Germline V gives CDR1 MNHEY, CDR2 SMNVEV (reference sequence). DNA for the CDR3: TGTGCCAGCAGTCCTCGGACAGGGCCAGATACGCAGTATTTT. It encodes CASSPRTGPDTQYF.